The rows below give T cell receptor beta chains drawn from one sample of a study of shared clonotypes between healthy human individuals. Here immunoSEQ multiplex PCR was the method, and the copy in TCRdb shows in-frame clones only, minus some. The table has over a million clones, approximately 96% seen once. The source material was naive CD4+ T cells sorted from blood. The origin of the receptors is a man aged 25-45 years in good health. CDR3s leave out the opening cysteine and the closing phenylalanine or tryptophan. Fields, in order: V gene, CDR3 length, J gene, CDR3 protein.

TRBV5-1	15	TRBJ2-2	ASSLDRAIYSPGELF
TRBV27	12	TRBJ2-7	ASSLSRGANEQY
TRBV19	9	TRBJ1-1	ASKDRTEAF
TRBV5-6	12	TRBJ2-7	ASSLPGEDYEQY
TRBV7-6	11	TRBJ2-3	ASSLDSPDTQY
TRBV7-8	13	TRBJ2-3	ASSLAERITDTQY
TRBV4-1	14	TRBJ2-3	ASSQLTGGIPDTQY
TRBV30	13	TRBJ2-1	AWNGQGAAYNEQF
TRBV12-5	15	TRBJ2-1	ASGLVLGGSTYNEQF
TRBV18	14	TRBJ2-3	ASSKTRDRGTDTQY
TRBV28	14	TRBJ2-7	ASSSPSAGLTYEQY
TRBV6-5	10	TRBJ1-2	ASSGPTHGYT
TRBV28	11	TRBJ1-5	ASSSGDYQPQH
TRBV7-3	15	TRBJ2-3	ASSSPGSGTAADTQY
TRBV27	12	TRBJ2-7	ATARTPLAYEQY
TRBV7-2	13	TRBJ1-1	ASSPSGQGASEAF
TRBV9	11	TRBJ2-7	ASSRDRAYEQY
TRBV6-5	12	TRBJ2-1	ASSRDRVPKGQF
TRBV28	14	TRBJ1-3	ASSFPGVTSGNTIY
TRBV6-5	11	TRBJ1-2	ASSPPDRTRGT
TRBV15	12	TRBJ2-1	ATLAGGPFNEQF
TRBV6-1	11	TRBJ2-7	ASSVGRSYEQY
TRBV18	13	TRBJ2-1	ASSPLAGDHNEQF
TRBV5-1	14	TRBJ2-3	ASSQRQRASTDTQY
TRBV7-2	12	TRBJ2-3	ASSLDSSTDTQY
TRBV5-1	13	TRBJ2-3	ASSLATGRTDTQY
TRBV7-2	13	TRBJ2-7	ASSLAWGSHYEQY
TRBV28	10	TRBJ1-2	ASSLAGYGYT
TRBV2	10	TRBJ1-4	ASRDRAEKLF
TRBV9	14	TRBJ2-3	ASSVSGAPSTDTQY
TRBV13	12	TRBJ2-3	ASSSGQGSDTQY
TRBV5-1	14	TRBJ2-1	ASSLNLEPSYNEQF
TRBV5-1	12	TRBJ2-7	ASSLASGSYEQY
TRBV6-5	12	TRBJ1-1	ASSYAGGRTEAF
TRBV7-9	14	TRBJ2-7	ASSLIRAGSSYEQY
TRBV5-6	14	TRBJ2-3	ASSGWTGVQRDTQY
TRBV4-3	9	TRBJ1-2	ASSPGPPPA
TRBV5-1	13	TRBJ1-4	ASSLEAGEYEKLF
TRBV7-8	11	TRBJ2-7	ASSLSSSYEQY
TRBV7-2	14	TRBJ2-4	ASSSPTDRRGNIQY